The following is a T cell receptor beta chain sequence with its context. This record comes from a study of shared clonotypes between healthy human individuals. CDR1 is MNHNY, CDR2 SVGAGI, per germline (reference sequence). The CDR3 sequence is 15 residues long. V was shortened by 5 bases and J by 6 bases, with 16 bases between the two germline ends. Per the study methods: Filtering differed since immunoSEQ provided only junctions, with no quality scores. Generated by immunoSEQ multiplex PCR, the TCRdb table keeps only in-frame clones and is missing some. From that table come the V and J calls and clone size; the DNA was used to work out D and trimming. The sample consists of millions of clones, about 92% of them appearing once.

This receptor was taken from a young man in good health. Sequencing was done on a sample of naive CD4+ T cells sorted from blood. Sample subset: CD45RA+ positively selected. The chain has TRBV6-6 and TRBJ1-4; possible D gene TRBD1, 6 bases. CDR3 DNA: TGTGCCAGCAGTAAACAGGGCCGGCAATATGAAAAACTGTTTTTT. Amino acid sequence: CASSKQGRQYEKLFF.